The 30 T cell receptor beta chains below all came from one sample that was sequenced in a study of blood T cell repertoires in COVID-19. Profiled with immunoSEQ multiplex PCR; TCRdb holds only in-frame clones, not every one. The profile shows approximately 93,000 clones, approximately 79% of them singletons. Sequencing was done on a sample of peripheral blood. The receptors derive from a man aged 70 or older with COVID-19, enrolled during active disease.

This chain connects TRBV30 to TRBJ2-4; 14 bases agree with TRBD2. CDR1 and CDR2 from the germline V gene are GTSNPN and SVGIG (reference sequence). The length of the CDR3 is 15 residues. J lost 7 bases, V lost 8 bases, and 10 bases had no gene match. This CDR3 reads CAASTSGRVKNIQYF. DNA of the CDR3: TGTGCCGCTTCGACTAGCGGGAGGGTTAAGAACATTCAGTACTTC.

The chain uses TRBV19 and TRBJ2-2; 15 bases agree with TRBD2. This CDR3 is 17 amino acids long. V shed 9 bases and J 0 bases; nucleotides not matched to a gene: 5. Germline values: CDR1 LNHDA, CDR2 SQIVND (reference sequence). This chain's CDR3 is CARWTSGRASNTGELFF. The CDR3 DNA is TGTGCCAGGTGGACTAGCGGGAGGGCCTCGAACACCGGGGAGCTGTTTTTT.

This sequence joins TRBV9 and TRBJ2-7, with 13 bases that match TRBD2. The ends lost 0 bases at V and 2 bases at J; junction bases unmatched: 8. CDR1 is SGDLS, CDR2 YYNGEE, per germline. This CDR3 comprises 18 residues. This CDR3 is CASSVGGLAGYGAYEQYF. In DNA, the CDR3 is TGTGCCAGCAGCGTAGGGGGACTAGCGGGATATGGGGCCTACGAGCAGTACTTC.

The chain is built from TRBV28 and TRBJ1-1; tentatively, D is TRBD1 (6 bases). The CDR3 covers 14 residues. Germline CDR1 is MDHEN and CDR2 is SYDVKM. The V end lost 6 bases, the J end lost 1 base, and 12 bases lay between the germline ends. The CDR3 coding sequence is TGTGCCAGCAGCTTACCGACAGGGAACACTGAAGCTTTCTTT. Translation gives CASSLPTGNTEAFF.

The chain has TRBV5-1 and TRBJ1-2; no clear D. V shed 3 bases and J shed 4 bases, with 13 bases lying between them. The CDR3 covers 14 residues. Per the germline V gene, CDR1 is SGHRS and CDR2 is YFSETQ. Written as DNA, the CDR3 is TGCGCCAGCAGCTCTCCCTACCAATCCTATGGCTACACCTTC. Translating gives CASSSPYQSYGYTF.

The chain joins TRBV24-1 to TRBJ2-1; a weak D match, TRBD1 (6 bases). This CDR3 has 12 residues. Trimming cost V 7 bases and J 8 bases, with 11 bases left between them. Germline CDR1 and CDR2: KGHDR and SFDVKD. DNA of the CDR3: TGTGCCACCAGGGACAGTGGCTATGAGCAGTTCTTC. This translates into CATRDSGYEQFF.

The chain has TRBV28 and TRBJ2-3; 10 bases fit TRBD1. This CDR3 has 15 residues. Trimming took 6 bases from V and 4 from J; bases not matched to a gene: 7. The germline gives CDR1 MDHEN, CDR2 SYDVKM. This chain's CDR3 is CASSPMGQGPDTQYF. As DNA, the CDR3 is TGTGCCAGCAGCCCAATGGGACAGGGGCCAGATACGCAGTATTTT.

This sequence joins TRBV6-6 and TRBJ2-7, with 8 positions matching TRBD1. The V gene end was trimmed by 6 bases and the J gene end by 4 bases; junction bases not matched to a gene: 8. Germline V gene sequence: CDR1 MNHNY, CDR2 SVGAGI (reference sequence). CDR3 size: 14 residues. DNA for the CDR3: TGTGCCAGCAGATTGACAGGGGCCGGGTACGAGCAGTACTTC. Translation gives CASRLTGAGYEQYF.

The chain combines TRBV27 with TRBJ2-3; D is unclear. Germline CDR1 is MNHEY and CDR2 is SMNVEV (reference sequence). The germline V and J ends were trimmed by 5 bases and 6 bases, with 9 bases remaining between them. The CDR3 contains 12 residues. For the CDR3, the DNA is TGTGCCAGCAGTCAACTGCTGGATACGCAGTATTTT. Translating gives CASSQLLDTQYF.

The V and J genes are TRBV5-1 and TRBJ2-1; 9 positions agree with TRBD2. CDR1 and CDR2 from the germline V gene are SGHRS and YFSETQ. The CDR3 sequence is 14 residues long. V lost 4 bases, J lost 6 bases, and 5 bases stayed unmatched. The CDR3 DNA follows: TGCGCCAGCAGCCCCCAGCGGGAGGTCAATGAGCAGTTCTTC. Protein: CASSPQREVNEQFF.

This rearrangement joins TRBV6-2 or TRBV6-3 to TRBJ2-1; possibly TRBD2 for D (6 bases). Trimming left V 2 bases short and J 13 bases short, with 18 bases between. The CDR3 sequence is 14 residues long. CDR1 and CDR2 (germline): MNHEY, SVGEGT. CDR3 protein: CASSYGGGLAVQFF. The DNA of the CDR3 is TGTGCCAGCAGTTACGGCGGAGGGTTAGCGGTTCAGTTCTTC.

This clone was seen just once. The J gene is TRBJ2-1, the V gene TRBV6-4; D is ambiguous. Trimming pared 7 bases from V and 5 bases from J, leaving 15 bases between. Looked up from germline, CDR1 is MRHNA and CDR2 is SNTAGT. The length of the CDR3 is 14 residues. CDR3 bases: TGTGCCAGCACTTGCCGCCAGATAAACAATGAGCAGTTCTTC. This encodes CASTCRQINNEQFF.

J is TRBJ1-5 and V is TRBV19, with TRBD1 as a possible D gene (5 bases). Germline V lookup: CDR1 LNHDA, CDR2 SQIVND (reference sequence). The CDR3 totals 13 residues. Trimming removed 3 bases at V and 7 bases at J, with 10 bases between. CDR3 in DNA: TGTGCCAGTAGTATGGAGGGGTGGCAGCCCCAGCATTTT. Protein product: CASSMEGWQPQHF.

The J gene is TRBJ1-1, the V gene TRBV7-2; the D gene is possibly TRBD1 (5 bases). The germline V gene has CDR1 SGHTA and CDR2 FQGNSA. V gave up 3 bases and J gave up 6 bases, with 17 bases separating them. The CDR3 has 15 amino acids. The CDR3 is CASSFWTSGSPEAFF. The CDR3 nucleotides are TGTGCCAGCAGCTTCTGGACAAGTGGGTCCCCTGAAGCTTTCTTT.

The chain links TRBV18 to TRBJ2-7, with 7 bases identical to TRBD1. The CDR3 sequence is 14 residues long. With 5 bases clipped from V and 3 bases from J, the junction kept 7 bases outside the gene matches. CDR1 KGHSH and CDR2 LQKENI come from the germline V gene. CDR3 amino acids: CASSIGQAIYEQYF. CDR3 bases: TGTGCCAGCTCAATAGGACAGGCAATCTACGAGCAGTACTTC. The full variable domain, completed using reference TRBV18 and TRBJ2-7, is NAGVMQNPRHLVRRRGQEARLRCSPMKGHSHVYWYRQLPEEGLKFMVYLQKENIIDESGMPKERFSAEFPKEGPSILRIQQVVRGDSAAYFCASSIGQAIYEQYFGPGTRLTVT.

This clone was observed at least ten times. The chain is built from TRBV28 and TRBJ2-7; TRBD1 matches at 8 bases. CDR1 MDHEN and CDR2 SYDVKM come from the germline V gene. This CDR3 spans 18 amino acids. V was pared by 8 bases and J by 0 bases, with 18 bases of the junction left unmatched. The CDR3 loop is CASATYFARQGSSYEQYF. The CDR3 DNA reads TGTGCCAGCGCTACTTATTTCGCTCGACAGGGGAGCTCCTACGAGCAGTACTTC. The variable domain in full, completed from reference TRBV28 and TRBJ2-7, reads DVKVTQSSRYLVKRTGEKVFLECVQDMDHENMFWYRQDPGLGLRLIYFSYDVKMKEKGDIPEGYSVSREKKERFSLILESASTNQTSMYLCASATYFARQGSSYEQYFGPGTRLTVT.

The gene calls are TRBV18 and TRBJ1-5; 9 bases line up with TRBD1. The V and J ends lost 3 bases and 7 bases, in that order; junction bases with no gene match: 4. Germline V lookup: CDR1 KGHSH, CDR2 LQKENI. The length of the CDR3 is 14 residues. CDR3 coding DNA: TGTGCCAGCTCACCGGGGACAGGGAAGCAGCCCCAGCATTTT. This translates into CASSPGTGKQPQHF.

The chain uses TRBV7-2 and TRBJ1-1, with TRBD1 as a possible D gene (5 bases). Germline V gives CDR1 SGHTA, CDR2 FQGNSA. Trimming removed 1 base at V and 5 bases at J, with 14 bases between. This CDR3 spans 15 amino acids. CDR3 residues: CASSLGLPGRTEAFF. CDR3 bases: TGTGCCAGCAGCTTAGGACTACCAGGGAGGACTGAAGCTTTCTTT.

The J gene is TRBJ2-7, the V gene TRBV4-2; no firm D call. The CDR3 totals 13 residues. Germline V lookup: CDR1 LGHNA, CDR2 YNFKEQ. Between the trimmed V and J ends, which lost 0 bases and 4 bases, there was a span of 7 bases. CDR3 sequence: CASSQDERYEQYF. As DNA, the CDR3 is TGTGCCAGCAGCCAAGATGAACGGTACGAGCAGTACTTC.

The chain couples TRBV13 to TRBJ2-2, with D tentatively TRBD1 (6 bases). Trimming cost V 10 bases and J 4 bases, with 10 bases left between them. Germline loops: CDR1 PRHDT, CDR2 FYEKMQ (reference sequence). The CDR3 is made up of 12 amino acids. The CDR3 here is CAIGQPTGELFF. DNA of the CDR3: TGTGCCATCGGACAGCCCACCGGGGAGCTGTTTTTT.

CDR3 region: CATSRDRNGRGYTF. In nucleotides, the CDR3 is TGTGCCACCAGCAGAGACAGGAATGGGCGTGGCTACACCTTC. The chain employs TRBV15 and TRBJ1-2; D call uncertain. V lost 0 bases, J lost 7 bases, and 12 bases lay in between. The CDR3 sequence is 14 residues long. Germline CDR1 and CDR2: LNHNV and YYDKDF (reference sequence).

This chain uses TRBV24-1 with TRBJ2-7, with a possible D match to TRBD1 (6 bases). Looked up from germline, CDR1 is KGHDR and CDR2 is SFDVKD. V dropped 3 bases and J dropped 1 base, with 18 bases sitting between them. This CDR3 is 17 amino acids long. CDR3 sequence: CATSDQQGNPTSYEQYF. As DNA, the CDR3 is TGTGCCACCAGTGATCAACAGGGTAACCCGACTTCCTACGAGCAGTACTTC.

The CDR3, as DNA: TGCGCCAGCTCCTTTGGACTAGCGGGAGGGCCGGTGGATACGCAGTATTTT. Protein sequence: CASSFGLAGGPVDTQYF. V and J are TRBV10-2 and TRBJ2-3; TRBD2 aligns across 15 bases. The germline gives CDR1 WSHSY, CDR2 SAAADI. The J segment lost 6 bases and the V segment lost 8 bases, leaving 12 bases of the junction unmatched. This CDR3 has 17 amino acids.

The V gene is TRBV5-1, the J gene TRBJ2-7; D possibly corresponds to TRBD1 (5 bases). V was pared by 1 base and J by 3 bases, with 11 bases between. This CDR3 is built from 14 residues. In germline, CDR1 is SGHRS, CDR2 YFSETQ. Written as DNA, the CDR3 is TGCGCCAGCAGCTTGTTGACAGACCTCTACGAGCAGTACTTC. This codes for CASSLLTDLYEQYF.

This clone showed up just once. The CDR3 DNA sequence: TGTGCCAGCTCACCTAATTTAGGGACAGGGGGTAACCAGCCCCAGCATTTT. It specifies CASSPNLGTGGNQPQHF. The chain couples TRBV18 to TRBJ1-5, with 11 bases lining up with TRBD1. The ends lost 3 bases at V and 7 bases at J; junction bases unmatched: 11. The CDR3 is made up of 17 amino acids. CDR1 and CDR2 (germline): KGHSH, LQKENI.

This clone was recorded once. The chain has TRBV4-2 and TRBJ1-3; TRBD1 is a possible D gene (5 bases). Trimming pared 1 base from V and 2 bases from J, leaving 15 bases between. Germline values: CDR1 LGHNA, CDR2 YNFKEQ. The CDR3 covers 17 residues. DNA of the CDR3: TGTGCCAGCAGCCAAGCCCCCAGACAGCTTACTGGAAACACCATATATTTT. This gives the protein CASSQAPRQLTGNTIYF.

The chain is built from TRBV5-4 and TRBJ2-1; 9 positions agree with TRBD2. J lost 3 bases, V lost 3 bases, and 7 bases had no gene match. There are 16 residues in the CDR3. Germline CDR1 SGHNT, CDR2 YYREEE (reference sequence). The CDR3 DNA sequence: TGTGCCAGCAGCTCCCTAGCGGGAAACAACTACAATGAGCAGTTCTTC. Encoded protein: CASSSLAGNNYNEQFF.

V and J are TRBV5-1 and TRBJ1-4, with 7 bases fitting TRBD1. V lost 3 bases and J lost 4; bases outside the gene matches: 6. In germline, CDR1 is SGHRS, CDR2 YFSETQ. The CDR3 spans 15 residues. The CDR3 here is CASSSRGQINEKLFF. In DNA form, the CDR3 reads TGCGCCAGCAGCTCTCGGGGACAGATTAATGAAAAACTGTTTTTT.

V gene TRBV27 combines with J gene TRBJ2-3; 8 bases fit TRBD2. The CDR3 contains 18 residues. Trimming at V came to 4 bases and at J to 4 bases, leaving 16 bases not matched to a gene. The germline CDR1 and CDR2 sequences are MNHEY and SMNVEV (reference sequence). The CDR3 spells CASSSLKRESEGSDTQYF. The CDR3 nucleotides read TGTGCCAGCAGTTCCCTGAAGCGGGAGTCCGAGGGGTCAGATACGCAGTATTTT.

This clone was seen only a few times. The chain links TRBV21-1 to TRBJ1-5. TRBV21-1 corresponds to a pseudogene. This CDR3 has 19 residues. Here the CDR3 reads CASSKKVSLAGEENQPQHF. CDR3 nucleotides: TGTGCCAGCAGCAAAAAAGTAAGTCTTGCGGGTGAAGAAAATCAGCCCCAGCATTTT.